The entry below gives a single T cell receptor beta chain sequence along with its context. Its antigen remains unknown. Measured with immunoSEQ multiplex PCR; TCRdb has only the in-frame clones, and not every one. Of some 1 million clones in the sample, 65% to 75% are singletons; the top ten hold 1.5%. These data originate in a study of shared clonotypes between healthy human individuals. Study-level points and caveats: It was expected that sequencing depth would affect clonotype sharing among donors.

The V and J ends lost 5 bases and 5 bases respectively, with 10 bases between them. Germline-derived CDR1 and CDR2 are MNHNY and SVGAGI (reference sequence). The CDR3 is made up of 14 amino acids. The CD4+ fraction was divided into a CD45RA+ naive subset and a CD45RA-negative memory subset. The receptor comes from a man in his late teens or twenties in good health. The sample was memory CD4+ T cells sorted from blood. This sample's subset: CD45RA-negative fraction. This chain uses TRBV6-6 with TRBJ1-6; no reliable D call. CDR3 nucleotides: TGTGCCAGCAGTATATCAGCTAATAATTCACCCCTCCACTTT. Translation gives CASSISANNSPLHF.